This T cell receptor (beta chain) was sequenced in a study of neurological immune-mediated disorders. In TCRdb, the 5' RACE reads were re-called with MiXCR into one record per CDR3 protein. The sample holds approximately 86,000 distinct CDR3 sequences, 2.6% seen once. This clonotype was recorded at least ten times. With V trimmed by 0 bases and J by 7 bases, 5 bases remained unmatched. This CDR3 has 15 residues. Germline CDR1 reads SGHTA; CDR2 reads FQGNSA. The sequencing input was PBMCs. The origin of this receptor is a woman aged 30 to 39 with multiple sclerosis. The chain combines TRBV7-2 with TRBJ2-1, with 8 bases lining up with TRBD1. The CDR3 protein is CASSLARGRINEQFF. CDR3 sequence (DNA): TGTGCCAGCAGCTTAGCCAGGGGGCGAATAAATGAGCAGTTCTTC. Combining the CDR3 with reference TRBV7-2 and TRBJ2-1 gives the whole variable domain GAGVSQSPSNKVTEKGKDVELRCDPISGHTALYWYRQSLGQGLEFLIYFQGNSAPDKSGLPSDRFSAERTGGSVSTLTIQRTQQEDSAVYLCASSLARGRINEQFFGPGTRLTVL.